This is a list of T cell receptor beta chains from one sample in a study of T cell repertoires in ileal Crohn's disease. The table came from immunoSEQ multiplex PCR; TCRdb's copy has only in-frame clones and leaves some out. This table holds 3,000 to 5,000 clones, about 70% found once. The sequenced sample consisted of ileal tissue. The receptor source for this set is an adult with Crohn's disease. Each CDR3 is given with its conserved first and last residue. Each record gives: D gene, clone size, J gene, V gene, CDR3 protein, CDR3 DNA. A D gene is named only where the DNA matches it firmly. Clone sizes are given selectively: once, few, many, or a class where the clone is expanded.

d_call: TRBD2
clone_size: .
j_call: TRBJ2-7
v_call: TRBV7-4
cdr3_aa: CASSRGLAGLYEQYF
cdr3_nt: TGTGCCAGCAGCCGGGGACTAGCGGGGCTCTACGAGCAGTACTTC

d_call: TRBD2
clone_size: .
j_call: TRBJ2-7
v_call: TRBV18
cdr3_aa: CASSLGLAGYEQYF
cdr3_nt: TGTGCCAGCTCCCTAGGACTAGCGGGCTACGAGCAGTACTTC

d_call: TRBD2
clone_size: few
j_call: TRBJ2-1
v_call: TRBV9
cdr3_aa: CASSVNLADNEQFF
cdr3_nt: TGTGCCAGCAGCGTAAACCTAGCGGACAATGAGCAGTTCTTC

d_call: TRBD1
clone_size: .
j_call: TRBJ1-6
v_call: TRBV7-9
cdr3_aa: CASSTQGEGSPLHF
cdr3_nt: TGTGCCAGCAGCACCCAGGGGGAAGGGTCACCCCTCCACTTT

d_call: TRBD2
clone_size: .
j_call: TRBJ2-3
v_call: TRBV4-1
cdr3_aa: CASSEGLAGVTDTQYF
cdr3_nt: TGCGCCAGCAGCGAAGGACTAGCCGGGGTCACAGATACGCAGTATTTT

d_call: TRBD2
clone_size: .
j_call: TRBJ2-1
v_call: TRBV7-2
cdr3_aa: CASSSTSGGGSGQFF
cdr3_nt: TGTGCCAGCAGCTCGACTAGCGGGGGTGGCTCGGGGCAGTTCTTC

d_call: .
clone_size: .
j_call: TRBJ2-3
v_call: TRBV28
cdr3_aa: CAASPLAPIGTDTQYF
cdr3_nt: TGTGCCGCCTCACCGCTAGCGCCCATAGGCACAGATACGCAGTATTTT

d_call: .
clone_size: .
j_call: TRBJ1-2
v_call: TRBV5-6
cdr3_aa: CASRRQNYGYTF
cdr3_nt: TGTGCCAGCAGGCGACAGAACTATGGCTACACCTTC

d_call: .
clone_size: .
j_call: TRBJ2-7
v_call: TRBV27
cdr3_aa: CASSLFAGSSYEQYF
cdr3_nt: TGTGCCAGCAGTTTATTCGCGGGGAGCTCCTACGAGCAGTACTTC

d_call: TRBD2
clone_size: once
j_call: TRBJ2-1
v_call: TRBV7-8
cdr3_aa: CASSPQAGEGTGGEQFF
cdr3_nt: TGTGCCAGCAGCCCGCAGGCGGGAGAAGGGACTGGGGGTGAGCAGTTCTTC

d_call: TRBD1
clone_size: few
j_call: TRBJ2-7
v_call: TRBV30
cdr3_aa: CAWSFGTGTYEQYF
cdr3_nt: TGTGCCTGGAGTTTTGGGACAGGGACCTACGAGCAGTACTTC

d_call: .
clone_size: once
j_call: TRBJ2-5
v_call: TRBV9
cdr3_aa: CASSPRLGETQYF
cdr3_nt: TGTGCCAGCAGCCCGAGACTAGGAGAGACCCAGTACTTC

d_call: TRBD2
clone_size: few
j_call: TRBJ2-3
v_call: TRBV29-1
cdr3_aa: CSALGGLAASTDTQYF
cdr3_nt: TGCAGCGCTCTCGGTGGGCTAGCGGCTAGCACAGATACGCAGTATTTT

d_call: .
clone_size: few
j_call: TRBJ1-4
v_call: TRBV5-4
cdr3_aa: CASSPGRGPNEKLFF
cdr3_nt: TGTGCCAGCAGCCCGGGGAGGGGTCCTAATGAAAAACTGTTTTTT

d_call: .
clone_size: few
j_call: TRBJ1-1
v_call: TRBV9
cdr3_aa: CASSVEAQGTEAFF
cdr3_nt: TGTGCCAGCAGCGTAGAGGCCCAGGGCACTGAAGCTTTCTTT

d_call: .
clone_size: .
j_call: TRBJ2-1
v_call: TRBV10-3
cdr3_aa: CAITQGGYNEQFF
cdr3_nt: TGTGCCATCACCCAGGGTGGGTACAATGAGCAGTTCTTC

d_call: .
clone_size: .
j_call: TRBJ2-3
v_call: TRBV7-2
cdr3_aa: CASSLVGVTDTQYF
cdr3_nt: TGTGCCAGCAGCTTAGTAGGGGTCACAGATACGCAGTATTTT

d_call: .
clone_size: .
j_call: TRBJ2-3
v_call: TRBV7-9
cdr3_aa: CASSLSGHTDTQYF
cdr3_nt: TGTGCCAGCAGCTTGAGCGGGCACACAGATACGCAGTATTTT

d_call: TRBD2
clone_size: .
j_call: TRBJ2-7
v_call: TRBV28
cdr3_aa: CASSPPPGLAGGSYEQYF
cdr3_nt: TGTGCCAGCAGTCCACCTCCGGGACTAGCGGGAGGGTCTTACGAGCAGTACTTC

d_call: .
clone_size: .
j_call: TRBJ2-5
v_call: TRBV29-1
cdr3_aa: CSADPYTTGDWGTQETQYF
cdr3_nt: TGCAGCGCGGACCCCTATACAACGGGAGACTGGGGGACCCAAGAGACCCAGTACTTC

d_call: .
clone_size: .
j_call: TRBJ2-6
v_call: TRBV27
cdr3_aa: CASSGLSLSGANVLTF
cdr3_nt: TGTGCCAGCAGTGGGCTTAGTCTCTCTGGGGCCAACGTCCTGACTTTC

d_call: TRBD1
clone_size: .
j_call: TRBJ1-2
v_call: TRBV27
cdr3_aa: CASGQGRGGYGYTF
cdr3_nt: TGTGCCAGCGGACAGGGTCGAGGAGGCTATGGCTACACCTTC

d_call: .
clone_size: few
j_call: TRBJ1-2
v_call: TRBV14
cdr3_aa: CASSQVGDNYGYTF
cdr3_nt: TGTGCCAGCAGCCAAGTCGGAGATAACTATGGCTACACCTTC

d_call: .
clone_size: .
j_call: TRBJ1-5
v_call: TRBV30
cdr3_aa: CAWSPKSRTGQPQHF
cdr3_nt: TGTGCCTGGAGTCCCAAGTCCCGAACGGGTCAGCCCCAGCATTTT

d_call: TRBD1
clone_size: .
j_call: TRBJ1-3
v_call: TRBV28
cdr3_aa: CASRRTGSGNTIYF
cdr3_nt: TGTGCCAGCAGACGGACAGGCTCTGGAAACACCATATATTTT

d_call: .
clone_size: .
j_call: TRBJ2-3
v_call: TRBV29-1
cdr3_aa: CSVEEYYTDTQYF
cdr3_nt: TGCAGCGTTGAAGAGTATTACACAGATACGCAGTATTTT

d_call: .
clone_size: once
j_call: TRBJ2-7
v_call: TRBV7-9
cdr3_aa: CASSLTGEQYF
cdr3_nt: TGTGCCAGCAGCTTAACCGGCGAGCAGTACTTC

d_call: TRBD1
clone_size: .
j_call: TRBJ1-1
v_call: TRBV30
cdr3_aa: CAWRGDSLNTEAFF
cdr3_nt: TGTGCCTGGAGGGGGGACAGCCTGAACACTGAAGCTTTCTTT

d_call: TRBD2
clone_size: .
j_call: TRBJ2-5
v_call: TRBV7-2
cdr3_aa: CASSLAMAGGLETQYF
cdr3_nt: TGTGCCAGCAGCTTAGCGATGGCGGGGGGGCTTGAGACCCAGTACTTC

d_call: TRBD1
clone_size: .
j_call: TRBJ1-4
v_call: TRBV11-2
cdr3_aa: CASSLGDRDNEKLFF
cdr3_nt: TGTGCCAGCAGCTTAGGCGACAGGGATAATGAAAAACTGTTTTTT

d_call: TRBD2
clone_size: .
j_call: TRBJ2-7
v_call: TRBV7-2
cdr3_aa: CASSLGRASGFYEQYF
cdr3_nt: TGTGCCAGCAGCTTAGGTCGGGCTAGCGGGTTCTACGAGCAGTACTTC

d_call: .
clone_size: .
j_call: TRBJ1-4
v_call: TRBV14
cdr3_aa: CASSQARVGRVKEKLFF
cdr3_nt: TGCGCCAGCAGCCAAGCAAGAGTTGGCAGGGTCAAAGAAAAACTGTTTTTT

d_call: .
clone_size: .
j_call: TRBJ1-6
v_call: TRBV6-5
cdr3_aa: CASSFRGSPLHF
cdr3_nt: TGTGCCAGCAGTTTCAGGGGTTCACCCCTCCACTTT

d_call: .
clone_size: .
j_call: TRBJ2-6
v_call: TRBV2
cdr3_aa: CASSESGDGANVLTF
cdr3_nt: TGTGCCAGCAGTGAGTCAGGGGATGGGGCCAACGTCCTGACTTTC

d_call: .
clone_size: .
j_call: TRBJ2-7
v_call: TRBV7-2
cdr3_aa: CASSLGASLGSYEQYF
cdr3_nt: TGTGCCAGCAGCTTAGGGGCTAGCCTTGGCTCCTACGAGCAGTACTTC

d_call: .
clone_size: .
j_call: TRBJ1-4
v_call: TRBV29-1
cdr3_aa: CSVGRRGGNEKLFF
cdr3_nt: TGCAGCGTTGGGAGGAGGGGAGGGAATGAAAAACTGTTTTTT

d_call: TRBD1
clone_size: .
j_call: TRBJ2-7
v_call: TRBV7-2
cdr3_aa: CASRDRPAYEQYF
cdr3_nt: TGTGCCAGCAGGGACAGGCCCGCCTACGAGCAGTACTTC

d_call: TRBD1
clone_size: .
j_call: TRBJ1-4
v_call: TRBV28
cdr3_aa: CASSSGTGEEKLFF
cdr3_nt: TGTGCCAGCAGCTCCGGGACAGGGGAAGAAAAACTGTTTTTT

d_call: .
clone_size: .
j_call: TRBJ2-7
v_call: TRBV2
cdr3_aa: CASSNRGGLYEQYF
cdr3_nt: TGTGCCAGCAGTAACAGGGGGGGGTTATACGAGCAGTACTTC

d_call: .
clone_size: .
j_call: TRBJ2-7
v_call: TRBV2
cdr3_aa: CASRINGGRSGEQYF
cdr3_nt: TGTGCCAGCAGAATCAACGGGGGGCGCAGTGGGGAGCAGTACTTC

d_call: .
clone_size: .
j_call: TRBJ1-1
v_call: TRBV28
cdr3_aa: CASSFLNPTQNTEAFF
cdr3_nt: TGTGCCAGCAGTTTCCTGAACCCTACTCAAAACACTGAAGCTTTCTTT

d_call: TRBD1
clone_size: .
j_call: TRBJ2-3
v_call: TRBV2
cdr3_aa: CASRETGSTDTQYF
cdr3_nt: TGTGCCAGCAGGGAGACAGGGAGCACAGATACGCAGTATTTT

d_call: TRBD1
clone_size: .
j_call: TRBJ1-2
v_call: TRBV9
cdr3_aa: CASSVRRDPGQGNYGYTF
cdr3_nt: TGTGCCAGCAGCGTACGCCGGGATCCGGGACAGGGAAACTATGGCTACACCTTC

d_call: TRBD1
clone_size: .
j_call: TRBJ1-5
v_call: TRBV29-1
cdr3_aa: CSVASGAGGQPQHF
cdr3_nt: TGCAGCGTTGCCTCAGGCGCAGGGGGACAGCCCCAGCATTTT

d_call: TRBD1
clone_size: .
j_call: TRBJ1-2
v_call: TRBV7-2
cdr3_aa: CASSSQGGNYGYTF
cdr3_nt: TGTGCCAGCAGCTCCCAGGGGGGTAACTATGGCTACACCTTC

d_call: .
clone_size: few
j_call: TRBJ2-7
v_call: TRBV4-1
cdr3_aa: CASSQDLPIRGSYEQYF
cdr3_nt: TGCGCCAGCAGCCAAGATCTACCCATCCGGGGTTCCTACGAGCAGTACTTC

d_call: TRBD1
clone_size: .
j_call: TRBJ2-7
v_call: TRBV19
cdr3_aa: CASIRTGAQSSYEQYF
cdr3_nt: TGTGCCAGTATAAGGACAGGGGCACAATCTTCCTACGAGCAGTACTTC

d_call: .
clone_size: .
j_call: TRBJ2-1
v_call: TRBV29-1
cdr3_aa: CSVRGLSSYNEQFF
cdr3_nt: TGCAGCGTTCGGGGACTTAGCTCCTACAATGAGCAGTTCTTC

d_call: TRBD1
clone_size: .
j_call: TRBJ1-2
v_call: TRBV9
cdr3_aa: CASSASTGVGYTF
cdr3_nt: TGTGCCAGCAGCGCGTCGACAGGGGTTGGCTACACCTTC